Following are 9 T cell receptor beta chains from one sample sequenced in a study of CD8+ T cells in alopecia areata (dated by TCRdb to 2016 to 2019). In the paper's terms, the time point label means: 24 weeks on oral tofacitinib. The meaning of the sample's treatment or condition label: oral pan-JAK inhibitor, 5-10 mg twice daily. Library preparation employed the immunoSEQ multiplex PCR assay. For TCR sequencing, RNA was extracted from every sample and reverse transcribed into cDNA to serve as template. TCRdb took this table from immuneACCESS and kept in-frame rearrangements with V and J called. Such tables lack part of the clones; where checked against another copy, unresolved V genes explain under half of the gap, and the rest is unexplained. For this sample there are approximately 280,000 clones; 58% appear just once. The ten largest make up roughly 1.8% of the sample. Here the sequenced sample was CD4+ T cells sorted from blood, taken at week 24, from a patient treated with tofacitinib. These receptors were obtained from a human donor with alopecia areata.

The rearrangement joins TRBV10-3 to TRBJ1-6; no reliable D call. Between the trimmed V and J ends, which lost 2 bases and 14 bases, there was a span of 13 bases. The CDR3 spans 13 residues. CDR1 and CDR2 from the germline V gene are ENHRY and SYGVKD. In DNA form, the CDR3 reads TGTGCCATCAGTGAGGGTACCCCTGGGGCCCTCCACTTT. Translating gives CAISEGTPGALHF.

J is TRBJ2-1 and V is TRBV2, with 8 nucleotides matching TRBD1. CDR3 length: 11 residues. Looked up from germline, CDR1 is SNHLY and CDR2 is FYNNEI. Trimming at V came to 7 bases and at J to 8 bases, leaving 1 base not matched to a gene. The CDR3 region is CASTGGHEQFF. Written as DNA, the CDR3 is TGTGCCAGCACAGGGGGCCATGAGCAGTTCTTC.

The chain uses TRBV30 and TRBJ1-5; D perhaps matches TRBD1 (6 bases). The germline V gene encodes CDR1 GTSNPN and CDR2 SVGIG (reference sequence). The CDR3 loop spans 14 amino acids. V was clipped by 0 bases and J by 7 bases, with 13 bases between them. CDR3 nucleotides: TGTGCCTGGAGTGTACTAGGGGGGGACCAGCCCCAGCATTTT. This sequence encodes CAWSVLGGDQPQHF.

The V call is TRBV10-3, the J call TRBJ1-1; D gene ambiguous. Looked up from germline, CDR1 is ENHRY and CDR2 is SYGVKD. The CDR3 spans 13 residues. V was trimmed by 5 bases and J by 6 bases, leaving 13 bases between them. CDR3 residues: CAISPTIEAEAFF. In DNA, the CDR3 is TGTGCCATCAGTCCGACAATCGAGGCTGAAGCTTTCTTT.

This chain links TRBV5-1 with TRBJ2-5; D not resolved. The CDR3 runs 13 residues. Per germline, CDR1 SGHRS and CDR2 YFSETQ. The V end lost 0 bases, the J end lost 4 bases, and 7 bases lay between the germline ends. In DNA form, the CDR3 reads TGCGCCAGCAGCTTGGCGATGTTAGAGACCCAGTACTTC. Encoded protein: CASSLAMLETQYF.

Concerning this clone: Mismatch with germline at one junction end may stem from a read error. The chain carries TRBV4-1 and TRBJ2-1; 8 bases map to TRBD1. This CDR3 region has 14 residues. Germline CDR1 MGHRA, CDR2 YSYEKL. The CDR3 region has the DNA TGTGCCAGCAGCCACGGACAGGGTAACTATGAGCAGTTCTTC. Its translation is CASSHGQGNYEQFF.

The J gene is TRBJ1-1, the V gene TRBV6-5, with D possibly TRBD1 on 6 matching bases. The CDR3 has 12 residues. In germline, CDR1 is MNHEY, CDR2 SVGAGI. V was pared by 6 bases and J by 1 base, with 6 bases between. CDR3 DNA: TGTGCCAGCAGACAGGGGAACACTGAAGCTTTCTTT. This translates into CASRQGNTEAFF.

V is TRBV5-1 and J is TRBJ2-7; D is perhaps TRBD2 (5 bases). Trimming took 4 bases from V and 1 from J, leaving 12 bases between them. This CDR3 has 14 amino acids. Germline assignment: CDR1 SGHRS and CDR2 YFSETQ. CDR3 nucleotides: TGCGCCAGCAGCCCCGAGGGAATATCCTACGAGCAGTACTTC. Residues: CASSPEGISYEQYF.

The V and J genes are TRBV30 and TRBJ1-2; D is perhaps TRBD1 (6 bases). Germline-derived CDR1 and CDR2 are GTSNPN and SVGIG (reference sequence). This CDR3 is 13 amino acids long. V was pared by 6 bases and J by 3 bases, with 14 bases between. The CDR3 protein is CACNLDRDYGYTF. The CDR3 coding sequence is TGTGCCTGTAACTTGGACAGAGACTATGGCTACACCTTC.